The TCR beta chain described here comes from a study of blood T cell repertoires in COVID-19 (dated by TCRdb to 2020 to 2022). Looking at the study overall: The collaborator samples originated in the United States, Italy and Spain and spanned the acute and convalescent phases of COVID-19. The material from the prospective study consisted of cDNA or gDNA derived from T cells, B-cell-depleted T cells, or PBMCs. The dataset comprised deeply sampled blood TCRbeta repertoires from subjects exposed to, actively infected with, or recovered from COVID-19. A freely available public database, intended as a resource for researchers studying the immune response to SARS-CoV-2, is where the repertoires were released. The samples were drawn from the first 160 participants of the ongoing ImmuneRACE study and from roughly 1,300 subjects provided by 6 global collaborators. The sample metadata nearly always contained a de-identified subject ID, COVID-19 status, age in years and sex. Where available, HLA class I and class II types were obtained from metadata supplied by the sample provider rather than from assay-based typing. Findings and caveats that apply to the study as a whole: The quantity of clinical and demographic metadata differed by source and by participant and was supplied without curation.

TCRbeta CDR3 regions were amplified from genomic DNA using the immunoSEQ Assay, a bias-controlled multiplex PCR. Under the source paper's analysis protocol: The number of nucleated cells in each sample was estimated from the amplification of reference gene primers within the assay. To quantify the absolute abundance of each unique TCRbeta CDR3 rearrangement, sequence reads were collapsed and filtered. For each sample, productive Simpson clonality was calculated by taking the square root of Simpson's diversity index across productive rearrangements. In TCRdb, the immuneACCESS table is reduced to in-frame sequences with V and J assigned. These tables do not hold every clone; where another copy was compared, an unresolved V gene accounts for under half, and the others remain unexplained. V, J and clone size were drawn from that table, and D and trimming were deduced from the DNA. The sample table shows 35,000 to 45,000 clones, and around 85% are seen once. Over 5% of the sample belongs to the ten largest clones.

Each collaborating institution followed its own protocols to collect whole blood in K2EDTA tubes. Collaborator samples were shipped for TCRbeta analysis as frozen whole blood, isolated PBMCs, or DNA extracted from either sample type. Comment on this clone: The clone's antigen remains unknown. No much larger clonotype is one base removed from it; base qualities were not supplied.

The sequencing sample was made of peripheral blood. The source of this sequence is a man in his forties with active COVID-19.

CDR3 reads: CASRSSGRVTDTQYF. DNA sequence: TGTGCCAGCAGATCTAGCGGGAGGGTCACAGATACGCAGTATTTT. The sequence is built from TRBV2 and TRBJ2-3, with TRBD2 identical over 12 junction bases. For this chain, trimming is 6 bases at the V end and 2 bases at the J end, and the number of junction bases without a gene match is 3. The germline V gene yields SNHLY for CDR1 and FYNNEI for CDR2. From the cysteine through the phenylalanine, the CDR3 covers 15 amino acids. The kept DNA is CDR3 alone, 45 bases in frame from the first base.